Here is one TCR beta chain with its context. Its antigen is as yet unknown. PCR was performed using 60 Vbeta and 13 Jbeta primers. Produced via immunoSEQ multiplex PCR; TCRdb's table is partial and in-frame only. The profile shows about 120,000 clones, 77% of them singletons. V was pared by 4 bases and J by 2 bases, with 7 bases of the junction left unmatched. The CDR3 sequence is 15 residues long. Germline V gives CDR1 MDHEN, CDR2 SYDVKM. These data originate in a study of cytomegalovirus exposure and HLA in healthy donors. Study context: As released early, the data held roughly 85 million unique TCRs from HLA-typed donors.

Study-wide results and caveats: Several top significant clusters appeared, in a later analysis, to be linked to common viral pathogens. A link between a missense DCLRE1C variant and TCR beta V- and J-gene trimming emerged from a later analysis.

The chain carries TRBV28 and TRBJ2-7; 8 bases line up with TRBD2. The sequence came from a man aged 40-50 years in good health and CMV-seropositive. Sample: PBMCs. The CDR3 is CASSSRTSPAYEQYF. The CDR3 bases are TGTGCCAGCAGTTCCCGGACTAGCCCAGCCTACGAGCAGTACTTC.